Below, 2 T cell receptor beta chains from the same sample are listed, as sequenced in a study of kidney transplant recipient with SARS-CoV-2 infection. TCRdb passed the reads through MiXCR, listing each CDR3 protein once. The sample records fewer than 250,000 distinct CDR3 sequences, about 30% being singletons. The sample in question was a blood sample, obtained at baseline and around day 110 from a kidney transplant recipient. These receptors came from a young adult male patient who had COVID-19 and was a kidney transplant recipient. Some T cells may trace back to the graft donor.

This clonotype appeared many times. This chain links TRBV6-8 with TRBJ1-2; D uncertain. Germline V gene lookup returns CDR1 MNHGY and CDR2 SAAAGT. The CDR3 length is 17 residues. Trimming cost V 5 bases and J 4 bases, with 23 bases left between them. Here the CDR3 reads CASSAASRSRKTYGYTF. CDR3 coding DNA: TGTGCCAGCAGTGCGGCATCACGCTCTAGAAAGACCTATGGCTACACCTTC.

The gene calls are TRBV6-5 and TRBJ1-5; weak D call: TRBD1 (6 bases). CDR3 length: 13 amino acids. Trimming removed 9 bases at V and 5 bases at J, with 14 bases between. Germline values: CDR1 MNHEY, CDR2 SVGAGI. CDR3 coding DNA: TGTGCCAGTGGGACAAGTAGTGATCAGCCCCAGCATTTT. Its protein product is CASGTSSDQPQHF.